This T cell receptor (beta chain) was retrieved from a study of shared clonotypes between healthy human individuals. Looking at the study overall: Donor composition was a couple of women and three men, aged 18 to 49.

V gave up 3 bases and J gave up 7 bases; unmatched junction bases: 6. Germline V gene lookup returns CDR1 SGHNT and CDR2 YYREEE (reference sequence). This CDR3 has 14 residues. Repertoires were generated with immunoSEQ multiplex PCR, while TCRdb's copy carries only in-frame clones and drops some. The sample has about 640,000 clones; around 72% are singletons. The clonotype comes from a woman in her 30s in good health. The chain has TRBV5-4 and TRBJ2-2; 7 nucleotides line up with TRBD1. The sequencing sample was made of memory CD4+ T cells sorted from blood. The subset: CD45RA-negative fraction. Written as DNA, the CDR3 is TGTGCCAGCAGCTGGGCAACAGGGGTCGGGGAGCTGTTTTTT. Translation: CASSWATGVGELFF.